The rows below give T cell receptor beta chains drawn from one sample of a study of blood T cell repertoires in COVID-19. TCRdb's table, derived via immunoSEQ multiplex PCR, lists solely in-frame clones and lacks some. The data contain hundreds of thousands of clones, about 88% of them seen just once; the ten biggest clones take up approximately 1.3%. Input material: PBMCs or T cells enriched from blood (not recorded which). The source is a woman under 30 who had been exposed to COVID-19. Both conserved end residues are part of each CDR3. The order of the fields is V gene, J gene, clone size, D gene, CDR3 protein, CDR3 DNA. The D gene is left open where the match is weak. Only part of the rows carry a size: once, few, many, or a class if the clone is expanded.

TRBV28	TRBJ2-3	.	.	CASSLPWEGASTDTQYF	TGTGCCAGCAGTCTCCCCTGGGAAGGGGCTAGCACAGATACGCAGTATTTT
TRBV5-6	TRBJ1-1	.	.	CASSWGGTATTEAFF	TGTGCCAGCAGCTGGGGCGGCACCGCCACCACTGAAGCTTTCTTT
TRBV18	TRBJ2-1	.	TRBD2	CASSPEGAGGRAYNEQFF	TGTGCCAGCTCACCGGAAGGGGCGGGAGGCAGGGCTTACAATGAGCAGTTCTTC
TRBV7-8	TRBJ1-6	.	.	CASRRGLDLSPLHF	TGTGCCAGCAGGAGAGGGCTTGATCTTTCACCCCTCCACTTT
TRBV15	TRBJ2-5	.	TRBD2	CATSRSAGVETQYF	TGTGCCACCAGCAGATCAGCGGGAGTAGAGACCCAGTACTTC
TRBV24-1	TRBJ2-3	once	.	CATSDSRTGTDTQYF	TGTGCCACCAGTGATTCCCGGACAGGCACAGATACGCAGTATTTT
TRBV6-4	TRBJ2-3	.	TRBD2	CASSILAGGIDTQYF	TGTGCCAGCAGCATACTAGCGGGAGGTATAGATACGCAGTATTTT
TRBV7-6	TRBJ2-1	once	TRBD2	CASSLGAGGRNEQFF	TGTGCCAGCAGCTTAGGAGCGGGAGGACGCAATGAGCAGTTCTTC
TRBV6-5	TRBJ2-7	.	TRBD2	CASSSLAGVTYEQYF	TGTGCCAGCAGTAGCCTAGCGGGAGTAACCTACGAGCAGTACTTC
TRBV5-8	TRBJ2-2	.	TRBD2	CASSLLAANTGELFF	TGTGCCAGCAGCTTACTAGCGGCGAACACCGGGGAGCTGTTTTTT
TRBV4-1	TRBJ2-1	.	TRBD2	CASSQGSSGGKQFF	TGCGCCAGCAGCCAAGGCTCTAGCGGGGGTAAGCAGTTCTTC
TRBV7-2	TRBJ2-3	.	.	CASSRQTGATDTQYF	TGTGCCAGCAGCCGTCAGACAGGAGCCACAGATACGCAGTATTTT
TRBV19	TRBJ1-1	.	.	CASSRGAGTEAFF	TGTGCCAGTAGTAGAGGGGCGGGGACTGAAGCTTTCTTT
TRBV11-3	TRBJ2-3	.	.	CASSLDPHTDTQYF	TGTGCCAGCAGCTTAGATCCCCACACAGATACGCAGTATTTT
TRBV9	TRBJ1-2	.	TRBD1	CASSGFGDRPKAYGYTF	TGTGCCAGCAGTGGTTTTGGGGACAGGCCCAAAGCCTATGGCTACACCTTC
TRBV28	TRBJ2-3	.	TRBD2	CASSFRGLAGGADTQYF	TGTGCCAGCAGTTTTCGGGGACTAGCGGGAGGCGCAGATACGCAGTATTTT
TRBV3-1/TRBV3-2	TRBJ1-5	.	.	CASSQGANRVNGNQPQHF	TGTGCCAGCAGCCAAGGCGCCAACAGGGTTAATGGCAATCAGCCCCAGCATTTT
TRBV27	TRBJ2-1	.	TRBD2	CASSSPGLGIYNEQFF	TGTGCCAGCAGTTCTCCGGGACTAGGTATCTACAATGAGCAGTTCTTC
TRBV29-1	TRBJ2-7	.	TRBD1	CSVGTGIYEQYF	TGCAGCGTTGGGACAGGGATCTACGAGCAGTACTTC
TRBV4-2	TRBJ1-5	.	TRBD1	CASSQTGTSGNQPQHF	TGTGCCAGCAGCCAGACAGGGACGTCGGGCAATCAGCCCCAGCATTTT
TRBV19	TRBJ1-1	.	.	CASSLTGMNTEAFF	TGTGCCAGTAGTTTAACAGGAATGAACACTGAAGCTTTCTTT
TRBV4-1	TRBJ1-2	.	TRBD1	CASSQAGTGTYGYTF	TGCGCCAGCAGCCAAGCCGGGACAGGGACTTATGGCTACACCTTC
TRBV27	TRBJ2-7	.	TRBD1	CASSLSATGGSYEQYF	TGTGCCAGCAGTTTATCCGCCACAGGGGGGTCCTACGAGCAGTACTTC
TRBV7-2	TRBJ2-7	.	.	CASSLQLGGRYYEQYF	TGTGCCAGCAGCCTGCAACTAGGTGGCAGATACTACGAGCAGTACTTC
TRBV18	TRBJ1-5	.	.	CASSPRAGGNQPQHF	TGTGCCAGCTCACCACGGGCAGGGGGCAATCAGCCCCAGCATTTT
TRBV28	TRBJ2-1	.	TRBD2	CASSDPSGNTPRYFDNEQFF	TGTGCCAGCAGTGATCCTAGCGGGAATACACCCCGGTATTTTGACAATGAGCAGTTCTTC
TRBV5-4	TRBJ2-7	.	.	CASSLGGSGVPPDEQYF	TGTGCCAGCAGCTTGGGTGGTTCAGGGGTCCCCCCGGACGAGCAGTACTTC